These T cell receptor beta chains were read from a single sample in a study of cytomegalovirus exposure and HLA in healthy donors. Libraries were prepared by immunoSEQ multiplex PCR; TCRdb keeps only in-frame clonotypes and omits some of them. The sample records 200,000 to 250,000 clones, around 80% being singletons. Sequencing used PBMCs. The receptors here all came from a male donor in good health and CMV-seronegative. CDR3s include the opening cysteine and the closing phenylalanine or tryptophan. D genes are given only for firm matches. The listing skips clone size in some rows; elsewhere it reads once, few, many or a size class.

. | TRBJ1-3 | . | TRBV5-1 | CASSSRGPSGNTIYF | TGCGCCAGCAGCTCCCGAGGGCCCTCTGGAAACACCATATATTTT
. | TRBJ2-3 | . | TRBV9 | CASSSGVLQYF | TGTGCCAGCAGCTCGGGAGTTCTGCAGTATTTT
. | TRBJ1-4 | medium-sized | TRBV6-1 | CASSLYDKNEKLFF | TGTGCCAGCAGTTTATACGACAAAAATGAAAAACTGTTTTTT
TRBD2 | TRBJ2-3 | . | TRBV29-1 | CSVSSGARSNTQYF | TGCAGCGTTTCTAGCGGGGCTAGGAGTAATACGCAGTATTTT
TRBD2 | TRBJ2-2 | once | TRBV6-1 | CASSESSGWELFF | TGTGCCAGCAGTGAGTCTAGCGGCTGGGAGCTGTTTTTT
TRBD2 | TRBJ2-2 | . | TRBV11-2 | CASSSLLAGGRNTGELFF | TGTGCCAGCAGCTCCTTACTAGCGGGAGGTAGGAACACCGGGGAGCTGTTTTTT
TRBD2 | TRBJ2-1 | . | TRBV14 | CASSRLAPYNEQFF | TGTGCCAGCAGCCGACTAGCCCCCTACAATGAGCAGTTCTTC
TRBD2 | TRBJ2-2 | . | TRBV7-9 | CASSLGGLAGNTGELFF | TGTGCCAGCAGCTTAGGCGGACTAGCGGGGAACACCGGGGAGCTGTTTTTT
. | TRBJ1-4 | . | TRBV4-1 | CASSQEGQGWEKLFF | TGCGCCAGCAGCCAAGAGGGGCAGGGGTGGGAAAAACTGTTTTTT
TRBD1 | TRBJ2-7 | once | TRBV14 | CASSKGARVNEQYF | TGTGCCAGCAGTAAGGGGGCGCGAGTTAACGAGCAGTACTTC
. | TRBJ2-7 | . | TRBV2 | CASRQYEQYF | TGTGCCAGCCGCCAGTACGAGCAGTACTTC
TRBD2 | TRBJ2-3 | . | TRBV7-9 | CASSLPDWEGGDLTDTQYF | TGTGCCAGCAGCCTTCCTGACTGGGAGGGAGGGGATTTGACAGATACGCAGTATTTT
TRBD2 | TRBJ2-1 | . | TRBV19 | CASSQHTSGRFNEQFF | TGTGCCAGTAGTCAACACACTAGCGGGAGATTCAATGAGCAGTTCTTC
. | TRBJ2-4 | few | TRBV6-1 | CATAERGAKNIQYF | TGTGCCACAGCAGAGAGAGGGGCCAAAAACATTCAGTACTTC
TRBD1 | TRBJ1-1 | few | TRBV6-6 | CASSPDRNRMNTEAFF | TGTGCCAGCAGTCCGGACAGGAATCGCATGAACACTGAAGCTTTCTTT
. | TRBJ1-2 | . | TRBV5-6 | CASSSDNANYGYTF | TGTGCCAGCAGCTCGGACAACGCTAACTATGGCTACACCTTC
. | TRBJ1-5 | . | TRBV6-1 | CASSDFSNQPQHF | TGTGCCAGCAGTGACTTTAGCAATCAGCCCCAGCATTTT
. | TRBJ2-1 | . | TRBV29-1 | CSGTSGREQFF | TGCAGCGGGACTTCTGGGCGTGAGCAGTTCTTC
TRBD1 | TRBJ1-4 | few | TRBV5-1 | CASSSGDRDNEKLFF | TGCGCCAGCAGCTCGGGGGACAGAGATAATGAAAAACTGTTTTTT
TRBD2 | TRBJ2-1 | . | TRBV7-3 | CASAAGVGSNEQFF | TGTGCCAGCGCGGCGGGAGTGGGAAGCAATGAGCAGTTCTTC
TRBD1 | TRBJ2-3 | . | TRBV14 | CASSLLRTGGADTDTQYF | TGTGCCAGCAGCCTACTTAGGACAGGGGGCGCGGACACAGATACGCAGTATTTT
TRBD1 | TRBJ2-1 | . | TRBV15 | CATSRGTGNEQFF | TGTGCCACCAGCAGGGGGACAGGCAATGAGCAGTTCTTC
. | TRBJ2-5 | . | TRBV5-1 | CASSLDNKETQYF | TGCGCCAGCAGCCTTGATAACAAAGAGACCCAGTACTTC
TRBD2 | TRBJ2-7 | few | TRBV6-1 | CASSGTSGFYEQYF | TGTGCCAGCAGTGGGACTAGCGGATTCTACGAGCAGTACTTC
TRBD2 | TRBJ2-1 | . | TRBV29-1 | CSVEDLAGGVPVEQFF | TGCAGCGTTGAAGACCTAGCGGGAGGAGTTCCGGTCGAGCAGTTCTTC
. | TRBJ1-2 | . | TRBV6-5 | CASSSFGLTDGGYTF | TGTGCCAGCAGTTCGTTCGGGTTAACTGATGGCGGCTACACCTTC
TRBD1 | TRBJ2-7 | few | TRBV6-1 | CASSGIPGQGNYEQYF | TGTGCCAGCAGTGGCATCCCGGGACAGGGAAACTACGAGCAGTACTTC
TRBD2 | TRBJ2-3 | . | TRBV7-6 | CASSLGAGGPSSTDTQYF | TGTGCCAGCAGCTTAGGGGCGGGAGGGCCTTCTAGCACAGATACGCAGTATTTT
. | TRBJ2-3 | . | TRBV9 | CASSVSGSTDTQYF | TGTGCCAGCAGCGTAAGCGGGAGCACAGATACGCAGTATTTT